This T cell receptor (beta chain) was captured in a study of T cell responses to AZD1222 COVID-19 vaccine. Method: immunoSEQ multiplex PCR; TCRdb's copy keeps in-frame clones and lacks some. Of over 95,000 clones in the sample, more than 75% were seen once. The CDR3 covers 14 residues. CDR1 and CDR2 (germline): SGHTA, FQGNSA. V lost 6 bases and J lost 6; bases outside the gene matches: 11. The J gene is TRBJ2-7, the V gene TRBV7-2; 7 nucleotides line up with TRBD2. The material was peripheral blood, obtained on day 0 of AZD1222 vaccination. This receptor was taken from an adult in good health. The CDR3: CASSGRAGAGEQYF. The CDR3 DNA is TGTGCCAGCAGTGGGAGGGCGGGAGCGGGCGAGCAGTACTTC.